This entry concerns a single T cell receptor beta chain. Its antigen is currently unknown. Sequencing used immunoSEQ multiplex PCR; TCRdb keeps in-frame clones, though not all of them. Of about 120,000 clones in the sample, about nine tenths were seen once. This entry comes from a study of T cell responses to AZD1222 COVID-19 vaccine. Whole-study results and caveats: It should be noted that donors were predominantly white British and more often female, and clonal diversity was possibly underestimated. Vaccine-related CD4 TCRs covered spike, predominating at 160-218 and 743-854.

The CDR3 totals 15 residues. Trimming shortened V by 3 bases and J by 2 bases, and 12 bases separated the two germline ends. CDR1 is LNHDA, CDR2 SQIVND, per germline (reference sequence). The rearrangement links TRBV19 to TRBJ2-3; D may be TRBD1 (6 bases). The TCR comes from an adult in good health. The material was peripheral blood, obtained on day 0 of AZD1222 vaccination. As DNA, the CDR3 is TGTGCCAGTAGTATTCCGGGACACACCACAGATACGCAGTATTTT. Its protein product is CASSIPGHTTDTQYF.